One and the same sample provided the 27 T cell receptor beta chains below, sequenced in a study of cytotoxic CD8 clonotypes in ibrutinib-treated CLL. Produced via immunoSEQ multiplex PCR; TCRdb's table is partial and in-frame only. This sample carries more than 9,000 clones, about 62% of them seen once, and the ten largest clones take about 25%. The material sequenced was PBMCs, taken before ibrutinib treatment. The origin of the receptors is a human donor with chronic lymphocytic leukemia.

The rearrangement links TRBV5-1 to TRBJ1-1; no clear D gene. Germline V lookup: CDR1 SGHRS, CDR2 YFSETQ. The CDR3 runs to 14 residues. V was clipped by 0 bases and J by 1 base, with 7 bases between them. CDR3 DNA: TGCGCCAGCAGCTTGGTTAGGGAGAACACTGAAGCTTTCTTT. This translates into CASSLVRENTEAFF.

V gene TRBV7-9 combines with J gene TRBJ1-6; D remains unclear. This CDR3 has 13 residues. CDR1 and CDR2 (germline): SEHNR, FQNEAQ (reference sequence). V shed 5 bases and J shed 10 bases, with 12 bases lying between them. As DNA, the CDR3 is TGTGCCAGCAGCAAAGAGAGGCTATCACCCCTCCACTTT. It translates to CASSKERLSPLHF.

This chain uses TRBV12-5 with TRBJ2-5, with 10 positions matching TRBD1. After removal of 5 bases from V and 5 bases from J, the junction contained 8 bases not matched to a gene. The CDR3 sequence is 15 residues long. In germline, CDR1 is LGHNT, CDR2 FRNRAP. CDR3 sequence (DNA): TGTGCTAGTGGTCTTGGGACAGGGGCGAGGGAGACCCAGTACTTC. Translated, it gives CASGLGTGARETQYF.

This chain connects TRBV7-3 to TRBJ2-5; TRBD1 is a possible D gene (6 bases). Trimming took 3 bases from V and 5 from J, leaving 16 bases between them. The germline V gene has CDR1 SGHTA and CDR2 FQGTGA. The CDR3 totals 15 residues. The CDR3 sequence is CASSFSGVFGETQYF. For the CDR3, the DNA is TGTGCCAGCAGCTTTTCAGGGGTCTTTGGCGAGACCCAGTACTTC.

This sequence joins TRBV29-1 and TRBJ1-1, with D uncertain. The germline CDR1 and CDR2 sequences are SQVTM and ANQGSEA. With 3 bases removed from V and 4 bases from J, the gap between germline ends came to 12 bases. This CDR3 is 13 amino acids long. CDR3 DNA sequence: TGCAGCGTTGATGGACGCGCGGGCACTGAAGCTTTCTTT. Protein: CSVDGRAGTEAFF.

This chain links TRBV7-9 with TRBJ2-3; TRBD2 agrees at 11 bases. CDR1 SEHNR and CDR2 FQNEAQ come from the germline V gene (reference sequence). This CDR3 is built from 16 residues. The V segment lost 3 bases and the J segment 0 bases; nucleotides outside the gene matches: 2. CDR3: CASSFSGGASTDTQYF. For the CDR3, the DNA is TGTGCCAGCAGCTTTAGCGGGGGGGCCAGCACAGATACGCAGTATTTT. Based on the CDR3 plus reference TRBV7-9 and TRBJ2-3, the full variable domain is DTGVSQNPRHKITKRGQNVTFRCDPISEHNRLYWYRQTLGQGPEFLTYFQNEAQLEKSRLLSDRFSAERPKGSFSTLEIQRTEQGDSAMYLCASSFSGGASTDTQYFGPGTRLTVL.

This clone was observed a handful of times. The chain combines TRBV4-3 with TRBJ1-4; D is possibly TRBD1 (5 bases). Per germline, CDR1 LGHNA and CDR2 YSLEER. The CDR3 is 13 amino acids. With 0 bases removed from V and 8 bases from J, the gap between germline ends came to 7 bases. The CDR3 loop reads CASSQERGEKLFF. The CDR3 DNA is TGCGCCAGCAGCCAAGAGAGGGGCGAAAAACTGTTTTTT.

The rearrangement joins TRBV27 to TRBJ2-7, with a tentative D call TRBD2 (7 bases). From germline, CDR1 is MNHEY and CDR2 SMNVEV (reference sequence). The CDR3 runs 12 residues. V gave up 7 bases and J gave up 7 bases, with 14 bases separating them. This CDR3 reads CASIRGAGEQYF. CDR3 coding DNA: TGTGCCAGCATTCGGGGGGCAGGTGAGCAGTACTTC.

The rearrangement uses TRBV7-8 and TRBJ2-1; TRBD2 aligns across 10 bases. CDR1 and CDR2 from the germline V gene are SGHVS and FQNEAQ. The CDR3 has 18 amino acids. The junction had 13 bases not matched to a gene; V was cut back by 1 base and J by 7 bases. CDR3 nucleotide sequence: TGTGCCAGCAGCTTAGTCCCCCATTTAGCGGGGGGAGGAAATGAGCAGTTCTTC. It is translated as CASSLVPHLAGGGNEQFF. Supplemented by reference TRBV7-8 and TRBJ2-1, the full variable domain reads GAGVSQSPRYKVAKRGQDVALRCDPISGHVSLFWYQQALGQGPEFLTYFQNEAQLDKSGLPSDRFFAERPEGSVSTLKIQRTQQEDSAVYLCASSLVPHLAGGGNEQFFGPGTRLTVL.

Within the sample, this clone is medium-sized. V usage is TRBV20-1 and J usage is TRBJ2-7, with TRBD1 as a possible D gene (5 bases). V was cut by 5 bases and J by 10 bases, with 15 bases left in between. The CDR3 has 11 residues. Germline V lookup: CDR1 DFQATT, CDR2 SNEGSKA (reference sequence). In DNA, the CDR3 is TGCAGTGCTTTGGATTCAGGGTTTCAGTACTTC. Translation: CSALDSGFQYF.

This chain joins TRBV11-2 and TRBJ2-2; tentative D call: TRBD2 (6 bases). This CDR3 comprises 16 residues. V dropped 5 bases and J dropped 0 bases, with 13 bases sitting between them. Per germline, CDR1 SGHAT and CDR2 FQNNGV. This CDR3 is CASSTRELPNTGELFF. In DNA form, the CDR3 reads TGTGCCAGCAGCACCCGGGAGTTACCGAACACCGGGGAGCTGTTTTTT.

The J gene is TRBJ1-5, the V gene TRBV6-6, with D unclear. The CDR3 covers 15 residues. V was clipped by 0 bases and J by 5 bases, with 11 bases between them. The germline CDR1 and CDR2 sequences are MNHNY and SVGAGI (reference sequence). The CDR3 sequence: CASSYSSVEDQPQHF. In DNA, the CDR3 is TGTGCCAGCAGTTACTCGAGTGTTGAGGATCAGCCCCAGCATTTT.

The chain carries TRBV18 and TRBJ2-7; D is perhaps TRBD1 (6 bases). Trimming shortened V by 5 bases and J by 0 bases, and 11 bases separated the two germline ends. The length of the CDR3 is 14 residues. The V gene's germline CDR1 is KGHSH and CDR2 LQKENI. CDR3 sequence: CASSRDKTSYEQYF. The CDR3, as DNA: TGTGCCAGCTCAAGGGACAAAACCTCCTACGAGCAGTACTTC. The full variable domain, in which reference TRBV18 and TRBJ2-7 provide the parts outside the CDR3, is NAGVMQNPRHLVRRRGQEARLRCSPMKGHSHVYWYRQLPEEGLKFMVYLQKENIIDESGMPKERFSAEFPKEGPSILRIQQVVRGDSAAYFCASSRDKTSYEQYFGPGTRLTVT.

This rearrangement joins TRBV5-8 to TRBJ1-2; D not certain. CDR3 size: 11 residues. The V gene's germline CDR1 is SGHTS and CDR2 YDEGEE. V lost 1 base to trimming and J lost 6 bases, with 4 bases between them. CDR3 sequence (DNA): TGTGCCAGCAGCTTGTTGGATGGCTACACCTTC. It translates to CASSLLDGYTF.

This chain uses TRBV19 with TRBJ1-4; 11 positions agree with TRBD1. After removal of 5 bases from V and 8 bases from J, the junction contained 7 bases not matched to a gene. Germline V gene lookup returns CDR1 LNHDA and CDR2 SQIVND (reference sequence). The CDR3 is 15 amino acids. The CDR3 nucleotides read TGTGCCAGTAGTGTGTCCGGGACAGGGGGGGAAAAACTGTTTTTT. Protein: CASSVSGTGGEKLFF.

The chain couples TRBV5-1 to TRBJ2-7, with TRBD1 as a possible D gene (6 bases). Germline V gives CDR1 SGHRS, CDR2 YFSETQ. Trimming removed 6 bases at V and 4 bases at J, with 14 bases between. The CDR3 is made up of 13 amino acids. In DNA, the CDR3 is TGCGCCAGCACGGCAGGGGTCGGGTACGAGCAGTACTTC. As protein: CASTAGVGYEQYF.

This clone has a single count. The rearrangement uses TRBV7-2 and TRBJ2-5; D might be TRBD2 (6 bases). The ends were cut back, 1 base at V and 5 bases at J, with 11 bases in the middle. The CDR3 consists of 14 residues. CDR1 and CDR2 from the germline V gene are SGHTA and FQGNSA. CDR3 sequence (DNA): TGTGCCAGCAGCTTAGGGGGTCGGGGGGAGACCCAGTACTTC. Translation gives CASSLGGRGETQYF.

The chain uses TRBV4-3 and TRBJ1-5; D perhaps matches TRBD1 (5 bases). CDR1 is LGHNA and CDR2 is YSLEER in the germline V gene. The ends were cut back, 0 bases at V and 9 bases at J, with 15 bases in the middle. The CDR3 contains 15 residues. The CDR3 sequence is CASSQDRQGLGPQHF. The CDR3 DNA sequence: TGCGCCAGCAGCCAAGATCGTCAGGGCCTGGGGCCCCAGCATTTT.

The table lists this clone with a few counts. V usage is TRBV6-1 and J usage is TRBJ2-7; the D gene is possibly TRBD1 (5 bases). The CDR3 has 16 amino acids. Trimming left V 2 bases short and J 2 bases short, with 16 bases between. Germline lookup yields CDR1 MNHNS and CDR2 SASEGT. CDR3 residues: CASSEPASAGPYEQYF. The CDR3, as DNA: TGTGCCAGCAGTGAACCCGCCTCGGCAGGGCCCTACGAGCAGTACTTC.

This chain joins TRBV9 and TRBJ1-4; D is unresolved. The CDR3 contains 15 residues. Trimming took off 1 base at V and 0 bases at J, with 7 bases between the two ends. Germline loops: CDR1 SGDLS, CDR2 YYNGEE. This chain's CDR3 is CASSVRLATNEKLFF. The CDR3 DNA follows: TGTGCCAGCAGCGTACGGCTCGCAACTAATGAAAAACTGTTTTTT.

This clone is labeled medium-sized. The CDR3 is CASSQGARDEQFF. In DNA form, the CDR3 reads TGCGCCAGCAGCCAAGGGGCCCGGGATGAGCAGTTCTTC. V gene TRBV4-1 combines with J gene TRBJ2-1; D is unresolved. V lost 1 base, J lost 8 bases, and 9 bases lay in between. Germline V gene lookup returns CDR1 MGHRA and CDR2 YSYEKL. The length of the CDR3 is 13 residues.

The chain couples TRBV5-1 to TRBJ2-5, with 9 positions matching TRBD1. The CDR3 spans 15 residues. The junction had 9 bases not matched to a gene; V was cut back by 4 bases and J by 5 bases. Per the germline V gene, CDR1 is SGHRS and CDR2 is YFSETQ. The CDR3 sequence: CASSIAQGAEETQYF. CDR3 DNA sequence: TGCGCCAGCAGCATCGCACAGGGGGCCGAGGAGACCCAGTACTTC.

The rearrangement links TRBV5-1 to TRBJ2-2; TRBD2 is a possible D gene (7 bases). The CDR3 is 15 amino acids. Trimming removed 2 bases at V and 6 bases at J, with 14 bases between. The germline V gene has CDR1 SGHRS and CDR2 YFSETQ. The CDR3 is CASSLPGRGPGELFF. DNA of the CDR3: TGCGCCAGCAGCTTACCCGGGCGGGGGCCCGGGGAGCTGTTTTTT.

This chain uses TRBV5-1 with TRBJ1-1; a weak D match, TRBD1 (6 bases). Germline CDR1 reads SGHRS; CDR2 reads YFSETQ. The length of the CDR3 is 13 residues. V lost 4 bases, J lost 1 base, and 8 bases lay in between. CDR3 in DNA: TGCGCCAGCAGCCCGACAGGGAACACTGAAGCTTTCTTT. This sequence encodes CASSPTGNTEAFF.

J is TRBJ2-2 and V is TRBV9; TRBD2 matches 10 bases. Looked up from germline, CDR1 is SGDLS and CDR2 is YYNGEE. The CDR3 length is 16 residues. Losses at the gene ends were 0 bases for V and 6 bases for J; bases not matched to a gene: 5. The CDR3 DNA sequence: TGTGCCAGCAGCGTAGGGGCTAGCGGGGGTGCCGGGGAGCTGTTTTTT. Its protein product is CASSVGASGGAGELFF.

This clone was seen a handful of times. The CDR3 bases are TGCGCCAGCAGCCAAGAAAGGGGGACAGGGAATGGCCCTTCCTACGAAGGGCAGTACTTC. Encoded protein: CASSQERGTGNGPSYEGQYF. This chain links TRBV4-1 with TRBJ2-7; 9 bases align to TRBD1. This CDR3 contains 20 residues. J lost 9 bases, V lost 0 bases, and 24 bases had no gene match. Looked up from germline, CDR1 is MGHRA and CDR2 is YSYEKL.

CDR3 sequence: CASDDRADTEAFF. DNA of the CDR3: TGTGCCAGCGATGACAGGGCGGACACTGAAGCTTTCTTT. This chain joins TRBV19 and TRBJ1-1, with 7 bases aligning to TRBD1. CDR1 and CDR2 (germline): LNHDA, SQIVND (reference sequence). V trimming: 9 bases; J trimming: 3 bases; junction bases outside the gene matches: 7. The CDR3 runs 13 residues.